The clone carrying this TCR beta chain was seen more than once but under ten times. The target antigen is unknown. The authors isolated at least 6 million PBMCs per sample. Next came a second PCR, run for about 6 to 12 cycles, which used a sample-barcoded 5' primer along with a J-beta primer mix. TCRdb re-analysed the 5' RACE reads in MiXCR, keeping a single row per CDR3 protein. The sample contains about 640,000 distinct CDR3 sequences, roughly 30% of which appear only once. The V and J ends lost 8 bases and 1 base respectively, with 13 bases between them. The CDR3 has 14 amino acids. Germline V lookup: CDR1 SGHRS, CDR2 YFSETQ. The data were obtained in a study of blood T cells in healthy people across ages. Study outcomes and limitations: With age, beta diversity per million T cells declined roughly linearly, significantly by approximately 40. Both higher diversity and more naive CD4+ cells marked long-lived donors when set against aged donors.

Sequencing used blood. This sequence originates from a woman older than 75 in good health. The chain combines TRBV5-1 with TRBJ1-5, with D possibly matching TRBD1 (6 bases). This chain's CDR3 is CARRGEASNQPQHF. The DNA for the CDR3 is TGCGCCAGGAGGGGGGAAGCGAGCAATCAGCCCCAGCATTTT. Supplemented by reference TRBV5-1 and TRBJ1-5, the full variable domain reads KAGVTQTPRYLIKTRGQQVTLSCSPISGHRSVSWYQQTPGQGLQFLFEYFSETQRNKGNFPGRFSGRQFSNSRSEMNVSTLELGDSALYLCARRGEASNQPQHFGDGTRLSIL.